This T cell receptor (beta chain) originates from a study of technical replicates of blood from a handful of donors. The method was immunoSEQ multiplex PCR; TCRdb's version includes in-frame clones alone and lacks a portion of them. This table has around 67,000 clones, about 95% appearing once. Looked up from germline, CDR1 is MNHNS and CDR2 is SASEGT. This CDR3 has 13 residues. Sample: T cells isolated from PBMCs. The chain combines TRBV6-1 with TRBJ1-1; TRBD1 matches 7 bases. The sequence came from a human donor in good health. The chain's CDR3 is CVTGARKDTEAFF. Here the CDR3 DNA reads TGTGTCACAGGGGCGAGAAAGGACACTGAAGCTTTCTTT.